This TCR beta chain was captured by sequencing in a study of early T cells in non-severe SARS-CoV-2 infection. Study-wide context: Sequencing of bulk RNA from unsorted whole blood was done, without chain pairing. Findings of the study overall: VDJdb matches were skewed toward anti-spike CD8 T cell responses.

Remarks on this clonotype: What it binds is unknown.

Tagging with unique molecular identifiers was applied to individual cDNA molecules. TCRdb independently ran MiXCR on the 5' RACE reads; one entry per CDR3 protein. The sample lists tens of thousands of distinct CDR3 sequences, over 9% occurring once. CDR1 is DFQATT and CDR2 is SNEGSKA in the germline V gene (reference sequence). This CDR3 comprises 14 residues. V shed 3 bases and J 7 bases; nucleotides not matched to a gene: 11. The rearrangement uses TRBV20-1 and TRBJ1-1, with 7 positions matching TRBD1. This clonotype was sampled from an adult who was a healthcare worker with PCR-confirmed SARS-CoV-2 infection or an uninfected control (not recorded which). Sequencing used whole blood. This CDR3 is CSARDVQGGSEAFF. CDR3 in DNA: TGCAGTGCTAGGGACGTTCAGGGGGGTAGTGAAGCTTTCTTT.